The following is a TCR beta chain sequence with its context. The sample belongs to a study of blood T cell repertoires in COVID-19. Sequencing used immunoSEQ multiplex PCR; TCRdb keeps in-frame clones, though not all of them. The sample holds approximately 200,000 clones, 70% to 90% seen once. The V gene's germline CDR1 is SEHNR and CDR2 FQNEAQ (reference sequence). This CDR3 comprises 14 residues. V gave up 5 bases and J gave up 5 bases, with 15 bases separating them. Sequencing used PBMCs or T cells enriched from blood (not recorded which). The source of this sequence is a man aged 30 to 45 who had recovered from COVID-19. The V gene is TRBV7-9, the J gene TRBJ2-5, with D perhaps TRBD1 (7 bases). The CDR3 bases are TGTGCCAGCAGCCCCCCAGGGGGGAGCGAGACCCAGTACTTC. This gives the protein CASSPPGGSETQYF.